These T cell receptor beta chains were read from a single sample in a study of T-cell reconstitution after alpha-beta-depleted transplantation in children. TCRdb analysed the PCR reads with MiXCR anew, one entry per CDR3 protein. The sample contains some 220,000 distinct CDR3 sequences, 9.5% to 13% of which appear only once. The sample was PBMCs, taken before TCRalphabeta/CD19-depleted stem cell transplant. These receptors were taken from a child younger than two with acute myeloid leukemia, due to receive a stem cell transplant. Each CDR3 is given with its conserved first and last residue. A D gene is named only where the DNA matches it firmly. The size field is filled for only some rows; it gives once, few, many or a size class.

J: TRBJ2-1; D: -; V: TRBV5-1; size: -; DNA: TGCGCCAGCAGCTTTGGGACGCGGGGGCCCTACAATGAGCAGTTCTTC; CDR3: CASSFGTRGPYNEQFF
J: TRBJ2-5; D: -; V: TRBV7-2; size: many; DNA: TGTGCCAGCAGCTCTAGGACATACGGAGAGACCCAGTACTTC; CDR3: CASSSRTYGETQYF
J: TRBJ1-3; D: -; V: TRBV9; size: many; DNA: TGTGCCAGCAGCGGAGGACACTCTGGAAACACCATATATTTT; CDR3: CASSGGHSGNTIYF
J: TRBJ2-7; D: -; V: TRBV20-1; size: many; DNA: TGCAGTGCTAGAAACCCCAGGACCCCCTACGAGCAGTACTTC; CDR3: CSARNPRTPYEQYF
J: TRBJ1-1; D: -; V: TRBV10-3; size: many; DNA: TGTGCCATCAGTGGGAACAGTGAAGCTTTCTTT; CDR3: CAISGNSEAFF
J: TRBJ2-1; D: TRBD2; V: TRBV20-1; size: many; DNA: TGCAGTGCTCGTCTAGCGGGAGAAATACGCAATGAGCAGTTCTTC; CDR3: CSARLAGEIRNEQFF
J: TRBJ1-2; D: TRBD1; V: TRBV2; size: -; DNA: TGTGCCAATCAAGCATTATCCTTAGGGACAGGGGAAGCTAACTATGGCTACACCTTC; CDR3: CANQALSLGTGEANYGYTF
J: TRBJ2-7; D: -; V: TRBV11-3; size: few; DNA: TGTGCCAGCAGCCTGCCTTTCTCCTACGAGCAGTACTTC; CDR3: CASSLPFSYEQYF
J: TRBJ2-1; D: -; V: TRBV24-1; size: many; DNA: TGTGCCACCAGTGTTACAGAGGGGGGGGAGCAGTTCTTC; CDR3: CATSVTEGGEQFF
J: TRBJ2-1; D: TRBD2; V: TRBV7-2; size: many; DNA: TGTGCCAGCAGCTCCTTAGCGGGGGGGAGATACAATGAGCAGTTCTTC; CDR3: CASSSLAGGRYNEQFF
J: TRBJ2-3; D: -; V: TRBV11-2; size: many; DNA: TGTGCCAGCAGCTTAGATCGGGGGGATACGCAGTATTTT; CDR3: CASSLDRGDTQYF
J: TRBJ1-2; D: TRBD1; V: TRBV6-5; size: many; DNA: TGTGCCAGCAGTTACTCCCACAGGGGGCGAAGGTATGGCTACACCTTC; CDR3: CASSYSHRGRRYGYTF
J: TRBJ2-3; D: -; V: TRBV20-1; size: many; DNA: TGCAGTGCTAGAGCAGATACGCAGTATTTT; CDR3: CSARADTQYF
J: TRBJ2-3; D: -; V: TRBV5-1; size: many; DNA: TGCGCCAGCAGCTTGAGCTACCCGGGGGATACGCAGTATTTT; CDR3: CASSLSYPGDTQYF
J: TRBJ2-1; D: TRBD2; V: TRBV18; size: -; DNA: TGTGCCAGCTCCCTCGCGGGGGGCCAAAACAATGAGCAGTTCTTC; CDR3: CASSLAGGQNNEQFF
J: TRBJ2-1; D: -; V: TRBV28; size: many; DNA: TGTGCCAGCAGCCAAGCTCCCCCCAATGAGCAGTTCTTC; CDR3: CASSQAPPNEQFF
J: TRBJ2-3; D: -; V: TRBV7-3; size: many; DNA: TGTGCCAGCAGCTTAAGGGGGGTCACAGATACGCAGTATTTT; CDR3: CASSLRGVTDTQYF
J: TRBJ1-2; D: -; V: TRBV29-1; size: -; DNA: TGCAGCGTTGAAGCCCAGGACGGTGGCTACACCTTC; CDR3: CSVEAQDGGYTF
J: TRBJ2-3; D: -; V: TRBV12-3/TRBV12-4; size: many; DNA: TGTGCCAGCAGCACGGACAGATACACAGATACGCAGTATTTT; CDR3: CASSTDRYTDTQYF
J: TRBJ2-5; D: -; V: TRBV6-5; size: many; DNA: TGTGCCAGCAGTTACTCCGCCACTCCAGAGACCCAGTACTTC; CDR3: CASSYSATPETQYF
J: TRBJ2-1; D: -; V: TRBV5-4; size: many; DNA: TGTGCCAGCAGCCCGCGGACTATAGTAGGGTACAATGAGCAGTTCTTC; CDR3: CASSPRTIVGYNEQFF
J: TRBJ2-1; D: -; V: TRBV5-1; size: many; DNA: TGCGCCAGCAGCTGGGGGTATAGGACAGTCGGCAATGAGCAGTTCTTC; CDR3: CASSWGYRTVGNEQFF
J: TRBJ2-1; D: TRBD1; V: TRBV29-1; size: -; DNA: TGCAGCGTTGAACGGCGGGACAGGGAGTCAGATGAGCAGTTCTTC; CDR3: CSVERRDRESDEQFF